Below, 10 T cell receptor beta chains from the same sample are listed, as sequenced in a study of spatial heterogeneity in lung cancer. TCRdb called the 5' RACE reads again in MiXCR, with one record for every CDR3 protein. The sample holds about 7,800 distinct CDR3 sequences, 6.5% to 9.5% seen once. Described time point: sample taken at primary tumor resection. The sample here was PBMCs, taken at surgery. The receptors originated from a male donor with early-stage non-small cell lung cancer.

This clonotype has at least ten counts. The V and J genes are TRBV6-2 or TRBV6-3 and TRBJ1-5; perhaps TRBD1 as D (6 bases). V lost 6 bases, J lost 3 bases, and 12 bases lay in between. Germline CDR1 and CDR2: MNHEY and SVGEGT. The CDR3 length is 14 residues. Here the CDR3 DNA reads TGTGCCAGCAGCCCGGACAGTTTCAATCAGCCCCAGCATTTT. Protein product: CASSPDSFNQPQHF.

This clonotype was seen many times. This chain connects TRBV20-1 to TRBJ2-1, with 12 positions matching TRBD2. V lost 3 bases, J lost 10 bases, and 7 bases stayed unmatched. Germline CDR1 DFQATT, CDR2 SNEGSKA (reference sequence). This CDR3 contains 14 residues. The CDR3 nucleotides read TGCAGTGCTAGCCGGACTAGCGGGAACGGCGAGCAGTTCTTC. This encodes CSASRTSGNGEQFF.

This clonotype is classed as medium-sized. CDR3: CAISESRASGDNNEQFF. In DNA form, the CDR3 reads TGTGCCATCAGTGAGTCCCGCGCTAGCGGGGATAACAATGAGCAGTTCTTC. The genes are TRBV10-3 and TRBJ2-1; 9 bases line up with TRBD2. Germline V lookup: CDR1 ENHRY, CDR2 SYGVKD. The V gene end was trimmed by 0 bases and the J gene end by 5 bases; junction bases not matched to a gene: 8. The CDR3 contains 17 residues.

This clonotype was detected only a few times. The chain is built from TRBV3-1 and TRBJ2-5; D call uncertain. Deletions cut 0 bases from V and 4 bases from J, with 3 bases between. CDR3 length: 12 amino acids. The V gene's germline CDR1 is LGHDT and CDR2 YNNKEL (reference sequence). This CDR3 is CASSQESETQYF. DNA of the CDR3: TGTGCCAGCAGCCAAGAGTCAGAGACCCAGTACTTC.

In its sample, this clonotype was seen many times. This rearrangement joins TRBV9 to TRBJ2-6, with D perhaps assigned TRBD1 or TRBD2 (5 bases each). V was trimmed by 4 bases and J by 2 bases, leaving 19 bases between them. This CDR3 has 18 amino acids. The germline V gene encodes CDR1 SGDLS and CDR2 YYNGEE. The CDR3 sequence is CASSPMGAGNAGANVLTF. CDR3 nucleotide sequence: TGTGCCAGCAGCCCGATGGGAGCAGGGAACGCTGGGGCCAACGTCCTGACTTTC.

The rearrangement links TRBV15 to TRBJ2-6; TRBD1 matches 8 bases. Per the germline V gene, CDR1 is LNHNV and CDR2 is YYDKDF (reference sequence). This CDR3 region has 19 residues. V was clipped by 3 bases and J by 2 bases; unmatched bases: 12. CDR3 DNA: TGTGCCACCAGCAGTTCACAGGGGGTCTATATCCCTGGGGCCAACGTCCTGACTTTC. Translation gives CATSSSQGVYIPGANVLTF. Full variable domain (outside the CDR3, taken from reference TRBV15 and TRBJ2-6): DAMVIQNPRYQVTQFGKPVTLSCSQTLNHNVMYWYQQKSSQAPKLLFHYYDKDFNNEADTPDNFQSRRPNTSFCFLDIRSPGLGDTAMYLCATSSSQGVYIPGANVLTFGAGSRLTVL.

At least ten counts were recorded for this clonotype. The rearrangement links TRBV7-2 to TRBJ2-7, with D possibly being TRBD2 (5 bases). Germline V gene lookup returns CDR1 SGHTA and CDR2 FQGNSA. Trimming left V 1 base short and J 3 bases short, with 13 bases between. The CDR3 has 15 residues. CDR3 sequence: CASSLGRAAGYEQYF. In nucleotides, the CDR3 is TGTGCCAGCAGCTTAGGGCGAGCGGCGGGCTACGAGCAGTACTTC.

In this sample, this clonotype turned up many times. CDR3 in DNA: TGTGCCTGGAGCTTATCGATTCGGGACACTGAAGCTTTCTTT. Residues: CAWSLSIRDTEAFF. The chain is built from TRBV30 and TRBJ1-1; no firm D call. CDR1 is GTSNPN and CDR2 is SVGIG in the germline V gene (reference sequence). The CDR3 loop spans 14 amino acids. Trimming pared 3 bases from V and 3 bases from J, leaving 14 bases between.

This clonotype appeared many times. V and J are TRBV24-1 and TRBJ2-5; D is undetermined. V was pared by 3 bases and J by 4 bases, with 14 bases between. Germline CDR1 and CDR2: KGHDR and SFDVKD. The CDR3 extends over 15 amino acids. CDR3 sequence: CATSDPSSSGETQYF. As DNA, the CDR3 is TGTGCCACCAGTGATCCCTCGTCATCCGGAGAGACCCAGTACTTC.

The table lists this clonotype with many counts. The chain is built from TRBV9 and TRBJ2-7; no definite D call. CDR1 SGDLS and CDR2 YYNGEE come from the germline V gene. The CDR3 loop spans 16 amino acids. Between the trimmed V and J ends, which lost 1 base and 3 bases, there was a span of 17 bases. This CDR3 reads CASSVTPLTGVYEQYF. CDR3 DNA sequence: TGTGCCAGCAGCGTAACCCCACTGACGGGCGTCTACGAGCAGTACTTC.